This TCR beta chain was recorded in a study of OX40 agonist ivuxolimab in advanced cancers. Trimming shortened V by 1 base and J by 9 bases, and 13 bases separated the two germline ends. CDR1 MNHNS and CDR2 SASEGT come from the germline V gene. The CDR3 covers 15 residues. Repertoires were generated with immunoSEQ multiplex PCR, while TCRdb's copy carries only in-frame clones and drops some. This table has 70,000 to 75,000 clones, around 86% appearing once. This TCR was recovered from an adult with an advanced solid tumor such as melanoma, head and neck, liver or kidney cancer. The rearrangement uses TRBV6-1 and TRBJ1-6, with a tentative D call TRBD1 (5 bases). Sequenced material: CD4+ or CD8+ T cells sorted from blood, taken in a trial of the OX40 agonist ivuxolimab. In DNA form, the CDR3 reads TGTGCCAGCAGTGAAGAGGCAGGGATCGGTTCACCCCTCCACTTT. Residues: CASSEEAGIGSPLHF.